The sequence of this T cell receptor (beta chain) was determined in a study of blood T cell repertoires in COVID-19. Clones were read by immunoSEQ multiplex PCR, and TCRdb kept only the in-frame ones, dropping some. The sample includes 220,000 or so clones, around 89% of them seen just once. This CDR3 has 14 amino acids. Germline assignment: CDR1 SGDLS and CDR2 YYNGEE. V was trimmed by 7 bases and J by 0 bases, leaving 14 bases between them. Across about 22 US areas, participants ranged in age from about 18 to 89 years. Participant reports of clinical history set cohort assignment. Sequences were obtained from PBMCs or T cells enriched from blood (not recorded which). This chain joins TRBV9 and TRBJ2-7; D is perhaps TRBD2 (6 bases). This sequence was found in a man aged 25-45 years who had been exposed to COVID-19. CDR3 sequence: CASARAGNSYEQYF. As DNA, the CDR3 is TGTGCCAGCGCCAGGGCGGGGAACTCCTACGAGCAGTACTTC. The full variable domain, its missing parts supplied by reference TRBV9 and TRBJ2-7, is DSGVTQTPKHLITATGQRVTLRCSPRSGDLSVYWYQQSLDQGLQFLIQYYNGEERAKGNILERFSAQQFPDLHSELNLSSLELGDSALYFCASARAGNSYEQYFGPGTRLTVT.